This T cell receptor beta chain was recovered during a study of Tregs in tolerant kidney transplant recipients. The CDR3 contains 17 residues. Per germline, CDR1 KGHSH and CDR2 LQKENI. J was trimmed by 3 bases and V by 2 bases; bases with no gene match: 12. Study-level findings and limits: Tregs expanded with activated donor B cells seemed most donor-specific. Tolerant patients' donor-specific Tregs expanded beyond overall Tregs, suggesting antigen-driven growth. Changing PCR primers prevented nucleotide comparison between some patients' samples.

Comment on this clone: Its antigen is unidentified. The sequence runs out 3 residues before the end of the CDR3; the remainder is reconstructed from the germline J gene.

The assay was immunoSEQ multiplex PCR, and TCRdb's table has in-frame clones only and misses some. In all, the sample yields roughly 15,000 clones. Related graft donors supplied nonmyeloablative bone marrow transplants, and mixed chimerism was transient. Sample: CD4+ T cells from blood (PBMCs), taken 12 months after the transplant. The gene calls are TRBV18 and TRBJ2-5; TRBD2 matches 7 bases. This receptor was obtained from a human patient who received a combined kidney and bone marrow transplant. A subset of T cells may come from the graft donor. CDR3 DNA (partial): TGTGCCAGCTCACCAGAAGTGCTAGCGGACCGTAAAGAGACC. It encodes CASSPEVLADRKET. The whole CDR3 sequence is CASSPEVLADRKETQYF.